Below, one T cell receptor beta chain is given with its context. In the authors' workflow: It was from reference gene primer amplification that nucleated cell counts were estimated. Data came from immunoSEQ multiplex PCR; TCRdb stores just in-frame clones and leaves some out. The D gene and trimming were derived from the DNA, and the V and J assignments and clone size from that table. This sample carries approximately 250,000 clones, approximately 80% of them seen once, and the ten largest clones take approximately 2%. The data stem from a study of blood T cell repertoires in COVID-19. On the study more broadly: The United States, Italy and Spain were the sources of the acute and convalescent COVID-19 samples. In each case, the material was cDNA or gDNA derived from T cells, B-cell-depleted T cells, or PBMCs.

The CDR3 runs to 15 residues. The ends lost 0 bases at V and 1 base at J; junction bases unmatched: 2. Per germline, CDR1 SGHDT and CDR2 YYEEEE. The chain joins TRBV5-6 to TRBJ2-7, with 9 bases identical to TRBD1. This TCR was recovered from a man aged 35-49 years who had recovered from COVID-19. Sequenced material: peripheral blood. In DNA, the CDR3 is TGTGCCAGCAGCTTGGGGGACAGGGAATCCTACGAGCAGTACTTC. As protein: CASSLGDRESYEQYF.